One sample yielded the 25 T cell receptor beta chains listed below, sequenced in a study of T cells in localized non-small cell lung cancer. This table comes from immunoSEQ multiplex PCR, and its TCRdb copy is limited to in-frame clones, with some not included. The sample records about 1,600 clones, 20% to 30% being singletons. The sequenced sample was lung tumor tissue, obtained before any cancer treatment. These receptors were obtained from a woman aged 35-75 years with stage III lung adenocarcinoma.

This clone counts as medium-sized. The genes are TRBV6-8 and TRBJ2-2, with 9 nucleotides matching TRBD2. The ends lost 2 bases at V and 3 bases at J; junction bases unmatched: 19. This CDR3 spans 21 amino acids. Germline V CDR1 and CDR2: MNHGY, SAAAGT. The CDR3 DNA reads as TGTGCCAGCAGTTACGCCCGCGGGGGGGCCCGGTCGGGGTCCTACACCGGGGAGCTGTTTTTT. Residues: CASSYARGGARSGSYTGELFF.

The V and J genes are TRBV19 and TRBJ1-2, with 7 bases that match TRBD1. The germline V gene encodes CDR1 LNHDA and CDR2 SQIVND (reference sequence). The J segment lost 4 bases and the V segment lost 4 bases, leaving 3 bases of the junction unmatched. The CDR3 loop spans 13 amino acids. The CDR3 loop is CASSRGTVYGYTF. DNA of the CDR3: TGTGCCAGTAGTAGGGGGACAGTCTATGGCTACACCTTC.

The genes are TRBV19 and TRBJ2-1; a possible D gene is TRBD2 (5 bases). Germline CDR1 is LNHDA and CDR2 is SQIVND (reference sequence). This CDR3 is built from 17 residues. V lost 0 bases and J 7 bases, leaving 19 bases between the germline ends. The CDR3, as DNA: TGTGCCAGTAGTATAGATTTTCTCGGGATCGGGTGGAATGAGCAGTTCTTC. It codes for CASSIDFLGIGWNEQFF. Variable domain in full (rest from reference TRBV19 and TRBJ2-1): DGGITQSPKYLFRKEGQNVTLSCEQNLNHDAMYWYRQDPGQGLRLIYYSQIVNDFQKGDIAEGYSVSREKKESFPLTVTSAQKNPTAFYLCASSIDFLGIGWNEQFFGPGTRLTVL.

By share, this clone ranks as medium-sized. The chain links TRBV11-3 to TRBJ2-5; TRBD2 matches 9 bases. Germline V CDR1 and CDR2: SGHNT, YENEEA. The CDR3 has 16 amino acids. The V and J ends lost 1 base and 5 bases, in that order; junction bases with no gene match: 8. CDR3 region: CASSLVVTAGGETQYF. The CDR3 DNA reads TGTGCCAGCAGCTTAGTGGTAACCGCGGGAGGGGAGACCCAGTACTTC.

This clone is termed medium-sized (0.01 to 0.1%). The chain carries TRBV7-2 and TRBJ2-2, with TRBD1 identical over 7 bases. The germline gives CDR1 SGHTA, CDR2 FQGNSA. Unmatched junction bases numbered 3, after V lost 4 bases and J lost 7 bases. There are 13 residues in the CDR3. CDR3 protein: CASSSGTVGELFF. The CDR3 bases are TGTGCCAGCAGCTCCGGGACAGTCGGGGAGCTGTTTTTT.

The chain uses TRBV29-1 and TRBJ2-5; 16 nucleotides match TRBD2. Germline V gene data show CDR1 as SQVTM and CDR2 as ANQGSEA. J lost 1 base, V lost 3 bases, and 11 bases had no gene match. The CDR3 is 19 residues long. The CDR3, as DNA: TGCAGCGTTGATGATCCCGGGACTAGCGGGAGGGGGGGCCAAGAGACCCAGTACTTC. This sequence encodes CSVDDPGTSGRGGQETQYF.

As DNA, the CDR3 is TGTGCCAGCAGTTACTCGAGCGGGAGGAACTACAATGAGCAGTTCTTC. It codes for CASSYSSGRNYNEQFF. This chain links TRBV6-8 with TRBJ2-1, with 9 bases fitting TRBD2. The V and J ends lost 0 bases and 3 bases, in that order; junction bases with no gene match: 3. This CDR3 comprises 16 residues. Germline CDR1 MNHGY, CDR2 SAAAGT.

This clone was seen a few times. CDR3 nucleotides: TGTGCCAGCAGTGAATCGGGGACAGGGGCCGGAAACACCATATATTTT. Residues: CASSESGTGAGNTIYF. V is TRBV9 and J is TRBJ1-3; 10 bases are a match to TRBD1. V lost 5 bases, J lost 4 bases, and 9 bases stayed unmatched. This CDR3 has 16 amino acids. Germline-derived CDR1 and CDR2 are SGDLS and YYNGEE.

The V gene is TRBV6-8, the J gene TRBJ1-3; the match to TRBD1 covers 9 bases. This CDR3 spans 16 amino acids. CDR1 MNHGY and CDR2 SAAAGT come from the germline V gene. The V gene end was trimmed by 6 bases and the J gene end by 6 bases; junction bases not matched to a gene: 12. The CDR3 here is CASRDPRTGDANTIYF. In DNA, the CDR3 is TGTGCCAGCAGAGATCCGCGGACAGGGGATGCAAACACCATATATTTT.

The chain recombines TRBV28 with TRBJ1-5; D gene unclear. Trimming cost V 3 bases and J 6 bases, with 12 bases left between them. CDR3 length: 14 residues. Germline-derived CDR1 and CDR2 are MDHEN and SYDVKM. The CDR3 protein is CASSFGRVGQPQHF. DNA for the CDR3: TGTGCCAGCAGTTTTGGAAGGGTTGGTCAGCCCCAGCATTTT.

By frequency in the sample, this clone is large. V gene TRBV18 combines with J gene TRBJ2-1; TRBD2 agrees at 7 bases. The CDR3 spans 20 residues. The V gene's germline CDR1 is KGHSH and CDR2 LQKENI. V gave up 6 bases and J gave up 2 bases; unmatched junction bases: 22. CDR3: CASSRLGGTNSGGAYNEQFF. CDR3 bases: TGTGCCAGCTCGAGGTTAGGAGGGACTAACTCTGGTGGGGCCTACAATGAGCAGTTCTTC.

The chain couples TRBV28 to TRBJ2-3; D is unclear. Germline V CDR1 and CDR2: MDHEN, SYDVKM. The CDR3 runs to 14 residues. Trimming left V 3 bases short and J 1 base short, with 8 bases between. In DNA form, the CDR3 reads TGTGCCAGCAGTTTTGTCCTTGGCACAGATACGCAGTATTTT. This gives the protein CASSFVLGTDTQYF.

The chain is built from TRBV18 and TRBJ1-1; D not resolved. The germline V and J ends were trimmed by 0 bases and 1 base, with 6 bases remaining between them. CDR3 size: 14 residues. Germline values: CDR1 KGHSH, CDR2 LQKENI. This CDR3 reads CASSPPRTNTEAFF. The DNA of the CDR3 is TGTGCCAGCTCACCACCGAGAACGAACACTGAAGCTTTCTTT.

The chain joins TRBV19 to TRBJ2-1; 7 bases are a match to TRBD2. Germline V gives CDR1 LNHDA, CDR2 SQIVND (reference sequence). This CDR3 is 13 amino acids long. Trimming cost V 8 bases and J 6 bases; bases outside gene matches: 7. CDR3 coding DNA: TGTGCCAGTGGGAGGGGACTCTCCAATGAGCAGTTCTTC. It codes for CASGRGLSNEQFF.

The chain is built from TRBV19 and TRBJ1-3; tentative D call: TRBD1 (5 bases). The length of the CDR3 is 17 residues. Germline V lookup: CDR1 LNHDA, CDR2 SQIVND (reference sequence). V lost 4 bases and J lost 1, with 17 bases in between. This CDR3 is CASSNWAGRLSGNTIYF. The CDR3 region has the DNA TGTGCCAGTAGTAACTGGGCAGGGAGACTATCTGGAAACACCATATATTTT. Combining the CDR3 with reference TRBV19 and TRBJ1-3 gives the whole variable domain DGGITQSPKYLFRKEGQNVTLSCEQNLNHDAMYWYRQDPGQGLRLIYYSQIVNDFQKGDIAEGYSVSREKKESFPLTVTSAQKNPTAFYLCASSNWAGRLSGNTIYFGEGSWLTVV.

The chain uses TRBV2 and TRBJ2-5; TRBD2 agrees at 12 bases. Germline CDR1 and CDR2: SNHLY and FYNNEI. V shed 7 bases, J shed 4 bases, and the junction held 10 bases outside the gene matches. CDR3 length: 16 residues. The CDR3 sequence: CASTSRLAGERETQYF. CDR3 in DNA: TGTGCCAGCACTTCGAGACTAGCGGGAGAAAGAGAGACCCAGTACTTC.

The chain uses TRBV9 and TRBJ2-5; D remains ambiguous. Per the germline V gene, CDR1 is SGDLS and CDR2 is YYNGEE. Trimming pared 3 bases from V and 0 bases from J, leaving 3 bases between. There are 12 residues in the CDR3. As DNA, the CDR3 is TGTGCCAGCAGCGAGAACCAAGAGACCCAGTACTTC. Amino acids: CASSENQETQYF. The whole variable domain, remainder taken from reference TRBV9 and TRBJ2-5, is DSGVTQTPKHLITATGQRVTLRCSPRSGDLSVYWYQQSLDQGLQFLIQYYNGEERAKGNILERFSAQQFPDLHSELNLSSLELGDSALYFCASSENQETQYFGPGTRLLVL.

The chain couples TRBV6-8 to TRBJ1-4; the match to TRBD1 covers 10 bases. Germline V gene lookup returns CDR1 MNHGY and CDR2 SAAAGT. This CDR3 comprises 16 residues. The trim removed 0 bases at V and 8 bases at J, leaving 6 bases unmatched. CDR3 in amino acids: CASSYSGTGAREKLFF. The DNA for the CDR3 is TGTGCCAGCAGTTACTCTGGGACAGGGGCTCGCGAAAAACTGTTTTTT.

This clone is labeled medium-sized. The chain combines TRBV4-1 with TRBJ2-2, with 12 bases lining up with TRBD2. CDR1 and CDR2 (germline): MGHRA, YSYEKL. The CDR3 is 16 amino acids. The V gene end was trimmed by 0 bases and the J gene end by 6 bases; junction bases not matched to a gene: 2. This CDR3 reads CASSQDPSGGAGELFF. CDR3 in DNA: TGCGCCAGCAGCCAAGACCCTAGCGGGGGGGCCGGGGAGCTGTTTTTT.

This clone is large within its sample. The chain employs TRBV6-8 and TRBJ1-1, with 9 bases identical to TRBD1. The CDR3 covers 13 residues. Unmatched junction bases numbered 2, after V lost 5 bases and J lost 4 bases. Germline V CDR1 and CDR2: MNHGY, SAAAGT. The CDR3 nucleotides are TGTGCCAGCAGTCAACAGGGGGCCACTGAAGCTTTCTTT. It encodes CASSQQGATEAFF.

This clone showed up just a few times. The V gene is TRBV9, the J gene TRBJ2-5; 11 nucleotides match TRBD2. The CDR3 consists of 16 residues. Germline V gives CDR1 SGDLS, CDR2 YYNGEE. The V and J ends lost 0 bases and 4 bases, in that order; junction bases with no gene match: 5. In DNA form, the CDR3 reads TGTGCCAGCAGCGTAGATAGCGGGAGGGCCGGAGAGACCCAGTACTTC. Its protein is CASSVDSGRAGETQYF.

This clone is judged medium-sized (0.01 to 0.1%). This sequence joins TRBV7-2 and TRBJ2-1, with 14 bases matching TRBD2. Trimming at V came to 5 bases and at J to 4 bases, leaving 10 bases not matched to a gene. The CDR3 is 18 amino acids. Germline-derived CDR1 and CDR2 are SGHTA and FQGNSA. Written as DNA, the CDR3 is TGTGCCAGCAGCCGGACTAGCGGGGGGACCCTAGGGTACAATGAGCAGTTCTTC. It codes for CASSRTSGGTLGYNEQFF.

This chain links TRBV19 with TRBJ1-2; D possibly corresponds to TRBD1 (5 bases). The germline V and J ends were trimmed by 5 bases and 6 bases, with 19 bases remaining between them. Looked up from germline, CDR1 is LNHDA and CDR2 is SQIVND (reference sequence). The CDR3 sequence is 15 residues long. The CDR3 reads CASSAKPTASNGYTF. The CDR3 DNA reads TGTGCCAGTAGTGCCAAACCGACAGCCTCCAATGGCTACACCTTC.

The chain employs TRBV23-1 and TRBJ2-5; 12 bases align to TRBD2. TRBV23-1 is an ORF for which the function is uncertain. V lost 6 bases, J lost 1 base, and 12 bases stayed unmatched. CDR3 size: 18 residues. The CDR3 reads CASSPRLAGEGFQETQYF. CDR3 DNA: TGCGCCAGCAGCCCCCGACTAGCGGGAGAGGGGTTCCAAGAGACCCAGTACTTC.

The chain carries TRBV23-1 and TRBJ2-2; weak D call: TRBD1 (5 bases). TRBV23-1 is identified as an open reading frame with a role that is uncertain. The CDR3 consists of 16 residues. Trimming took off 0 bases at V and 4 bases at J, with 12 bases between the two ends. CDR3 sequence (DNA): TGCGCCAGCAGTCAATCGCAGGGATCGAGCACCGGGGAGCTGTTTTTT. Its translation: CASSQSQGSSTGELFF.